These T cell receptor beta chains were read from a single sample in a study of early T cells in non-severe SARS-CoV-2 infection. One entry per CDR3 protein results from TCRdb running MiXCR on the 5' RACE reads. The sample yields about 48,000 distinct CDR3 sequences, about 7.8% seen once. Sequencing used whole blood. The source is an adult who was a healthcare worker with PCR-confirmed SARS-CoV-2 infection or an uninfected control (not recorded which). Each CDR3 is given with its conserved first and last residue.

14,TRBV7-9,TRBJ2-2,CASLTSRNTGELFF
16,TRBV7-8,TRBJ1-3,CASSSPTVNSGNTIYF
15,TRBV7-9,TRBJ2-2,CASSRQGVNTGELFF
12,TRBV20-1,TRBJ1-1,CSARSGGPEAFF
13,TRBV18,TRBJ2-5,CASSPGTEETQYF
13,TRBV6-6,TRBJ2-7,CASSYFSAYEQYF
14,TRBV18,TRBJ1-5,CASSPTDNNQPQHF
13,TRBV11-1,TRBJ2-5,CASSFPGSETQYF
14,TRBV5-1,TRBJ1-2,CASSSATVNYGYTF
14,TRBV7-6,TRBJ2-5,CASSLEGSPETQYF
12,TRBV14,TRBJ1-2,CASSQVGGGYTF
14,TRBV3-1,TRBJ2-1,CASSLGRDYNEQFF
14,TRBV27,TRBJ2-7,CASSSSGGTYEQYF
15,TRBV6-1,TRBJ2-2,CASSESADNTGELFF
13,TRBV19,TRBJ1-5,CASAMDRVQPQHF
15,TRBV2,TRBJ2-3,CASSSSGGISDTQYF
16,TRBV5-1,TRBJ1-1,CASSSYQGRRDTEAFF
13,TRBV28,TRBJ1-5,CASRDRGKQPQHF
13,TRBV12-3/TRBV12-4,TRBJ1-2,CASTPTGYYGYTF
15,TRBV28,TRBJ2-2,CASRNWGVYTGELFF
13,TRBV5-1,TRBJ1-2,CASSPSGDYGYTF
14,TRBV28,TRBJ2-3,CASSLFQGADTQYF
13,TRBV11-2,TRBJ2-7,CASSKGRFYEQYF
16,TRBV24-1,TRBJ2-1,CATSDPNKSSYNEQFF
11,TRBV10-3,TRBJ2-7,CAISAGYEQYF
15,TRBV7-6,TRBJ1-6,CASTLHMGINSPLHF
15,TRBV4-1,TRBJ1-1,CASSQGQGKATEAFF
13,TRBV6-4,TRBJ2-2,CASSDQGTGELFF
15,TRBV29-1,TRBJ2-7,CSVGGQGMSSYEQYF
12,TRBV2,TRBJ1-2,CASSGDSYGYTF
16,TRBV18,TRBJ2-3,CASSPLAEGRTDTQYF
14,TRBV13,TRBJ2-3,CASSPRDREYTQYF
15,TRBV11-1,TRBJ2-4,CASSFGRGTKNIQYF
14,TRBV5-4,TRBJ2-3,CASSPGQYTDTQYF
17,TRBV10-2,TRBJ2-7,CASSDEEVDSRSYEQYF
15,TRBV6-2/TRBV6-3,TRBJ1-5,CASSPQGESNQPQHF
14,TRBV7-9,TRBJ2-1,CASSYLEYYNEQFF
13,TRBV10-3,TRBJ2-7,CAISPEGSYEQYF
15,TRBV28,TRBJ2-4,CASSSQGIGKNIQYF
14,TRBV20-1,TRBJ2-7,CSARIGGRFGEQYF
15,TRBV12-5,TRBJ1-1,CASAIREGVNTEAFF
15,TRBV18,TRBJ2-3,CASSPPAGSTDTQYF
12,TRBV20-1,TRBJ1-5,CSARTRDQPQHF
15,TRBV6-1,TRBJ2-1,CASSAPSKAYNEQFF
13,TRBV28,TRBJ2-7,CASSSGLPYEQYF
14,TRBV18,TRBJ1-1,CASSLAEMNTEAFF
13,TRBV18,TRBJ2-7,CASSPPINYEQYF
15,TRBV7-9,TRBJ1-6,CASSVRQGNNSPLHF